This passage covers 18 T cell receptor beta chains from one sample sequenced in a study of T cell responses to AZD1222 COVID-19 vaccine. Clones were sequenced by immunoSEQ multiplex PCR, and TCRdb holds only the in-frame ones, with some missing. The sample lists some 180,000 clones, about 93% occurring once. The material was peripheral blood, obtained 28 days after the second dose of the MenACWY control vaccine. These receptor sequences come from an adult who received the MenACWY meningococcal vaccine as a control.

The rearrangement links TRBV7-2 to TRBJ1-2; TRBD1 is a possible D gene (5 bases). The CDR3 is 15 residues long. V was shortened by 0 bases and J by 5 bases, with 13 bases between the two germline ends. Germline CDR1 reads SGHTA; CDR2 reads FQGNSA. CDR3 region: CASSLASGPPYGYTF. In DNA, the CDR3 is TGTGCCAGCAGCTTAGCGTCAGGGCCTCCATATGGCTACACCTTC.

The chain has TRBV29-1 and TRBJ1-1; D is uncertain. Germline CDR1 SQVTM, CDR2 ANQGSEA. V lost 2 bases and J lost 0, with 7 bases in between. The CDR3 extends over 13 amino acids. The CDR3 loop is CSVEQALNTEAFF. CDR3 DNA sequence: TGCAGCGTTGAACAGGCCCTGAACACTGAAGCTTTCTTT.

J is TRBJ1-1 and V is TRBV21-1. TRBV21-1 is tagged as a pseudogene. The length of the CDR3 is 14 residues. This CDR3 is CASIPGLLCPEAFF. The DNA of the CDR3 is TGTGCCAGCATCCCGGGACTCCTTTGCCCTGAAGCTTTCTTT.

In regard to this clone: The same CDR3 is also encoded by other DNA sequences in this sample. The genes are TRBV12-3 or TRBV12-4 and TRBJ2-7; D may be TRBD1 or TRBD2 (5 bases each). The V and J ends lost 6 bases and 0 bases respectively, with 9 bases between them. CDR3 length equals 13 residues. The CDR3 DNA reads TGTGCCAGCAGCCGGGACGGCTCCTACGAGCAGTACTTC. Translated, it gives CASSRDGSYEQYF.

Comments on this clone: Other DNA sequences from this sample encode an identical CDR3 as well. The chain joins TRBV3-1 (or the pseudogene TRBV3-2) to TRBJ1-1; the D gene is possibly TRBD1 (5 bases). Germline CDR1 reads LGHDT; CDR2 reads YNNKEL (reference sequence). The CDR3 has 14 amino acids. Trimming removed 1 base at V and 1 base at J, with 7 bases between. CDR3 loop: CASSQVGGNTEAFF. DNA for the CDR3: TGTGCCAGCAGCCAAGTGGGGGGGAACACTGAAGCTTTCTTT.

About this clone itself: A junction end diverges from the germline sequence, so it may reflect a read error. The chain carries TRBV7-2 and TRBJ2-3; the D gene is possibly TRBD2 (6 bases). The CDR3 length is 13 residues. Germline CDR1 reads SGHTA; CDR2 reads FQGNSA. The CDR3 DNA follows: TGTGCCAGCAGCGCCGGGACTCCGGCCGGGGCGGTTTTT. Its translation is CASSAGTPAGAVF.

The chain joins TRBV5-6 to TRBJ1-3; TRBD1 matches 8 bases. Trimming removed 0 bases from V and 4 bases from J; junction bases left unmatched: 3. Germline values: CDR1 SGHDT, CDR2 YYEEEE. The CDR3 is 15 residues long. The CDR3 nucleotides read TGTGCCAGCAGCTTGGGACAGGGGACAGGAAACACCATATATTTT. Translation gives CASSLGQGTGNTIYF.

The V call is TRBV11-1, the J call TRBJ1-6, with a possible D match to TRBD1 (5 bases). CDR1 SGHAT and CDR2 FQDESV come from the germline V gene (reference sequence). The CDR3 totals 15 residues. V lost 1 base to trimming and J lost 7 bases, with 11 bases between them. CDR3 nucleotides: TGTGCCAGCAGCTTAGAGGGACGGAGAAATTCACCCCTCCACTTT. Translated, it gives CASSLEGRRNSPLHF. Full variable domain (remainder filled in from reference TRBV11-1 and TRBJ1-6): EAEVAQSPRYKITEKSQAVAFWCDPISGHATLYWYRQILGQGPELLVQFQDESVVDDSQLPKDRFSAERLKGVDSTLKIQPAELGDSAMYLCASSLEGRRNSPLHFGNGTRLTVT.

The chain recombines TRBV11-2 with TRBJ2-7, with TRBD1 identical over 8 bases. This CDR3 has 14 residues. Germline CDR1 SGHAT, CDR2 FQNNGV. V was pared by 4 bases and J by 5 bases, with 7 bases of the junction left unmatched. CDR3 residues: CASSSLTGGNEQYF. Here the CDR3 DNA reads TGTGCCAGCAGCTCCCTAACAGGGGGTAACGAGCAGTACTTC.

This clone was counted once. V gene TRBV7-2 combines with J gene TRBJ1-4; 8 bases are a match to TRBD1. Per the germline V gene, CDR1 is SGHTA and CDR2 is FQGNSA. The CDR3 runs 14 residues. V shed 4 bases, J shed 3 bases, and the junction held 1 base outside the gene matches. CDR3 amino acids: CASSSQGANEKLFF. In DNA, the CDR3 is TGTGCCAGCAGCTCACAGGGGGCTAATGAAAAACTGTTTTTT. Together with reference TRBV7-2 and TRBJ1-4, the CDR3 gives the full variable domain: GAGVSQSPSNKVTEKGKDVELRCDPISGHTALYWYRQSLGQGLEFLIYFQGNSAPDKSGLPSDRFSAERTGGSVSTLTIQRTQQEDSAVYLCASSSQGANEKLFFGSGTQLSVL.

CDR3 in amino acids: CASTDRPGYTF. CDR3 DNA: TGTGCCAGCACGGACAGGCCTGGCTACACCTTC. The V gene is TRBV6-5, the J gene TRBJ1-2; 7 bases fit TRBD1. Germline V gene sequence: CDR1 MNHEY, CDR2 SVGAGI. The CDR3 contains 11 residues. Trimming removed 7 bases from V and 7 bases from J; junction bases left unmatched: 3.

Concerning this clone: At one of its ends the junction is not consistent with the germline gene, which may arise from a read error. The CDR3 coding sequence is TGTGCCAGCAGTTTCGCCCTCTTC. Protein sequence: CASSFALF. The genes are TRBV7-2 and TRBJ2-7; D is unclear. Per germline, CDR1 SGHTA and CDR2 FQGNSA. This CDR3 has 8 amino acids. Based on the CDR3 plus reference TRBV7-2 and TRBJ2-7, the full variable domain is GAGVSQSPSNKVTEKGKDVELRCDPISGHTALYWYRQSLGQGLEFLIYFQGNSAPDKSGLPSDRFSAERTGGSVSTLTIQRTQQEDSAVYLCASSFALFGPGTRLTVT.

The chain has TRBV18 and TRBJ1-1, with D maybe TRBD1 (6 bases). The V gene's germline CDR1 is KGHSH and CDR2 LQKENI. V lost 2 bases, J lost 4 bases, and 14 bases lay in between. The CDR3 is 15 residues long. The CDR3 DNA sequence: TGTGCCAGCTCACCAGGACAAGGGGGTGGCACTGAAGCTTTCTTT. This sequence encodes CASSPGQGGGTEAFF. The full variable domain, with the rest looked up from reference TRBV18 and TRBJ1-1, is NAGVMQNPRHLVRRRGQEARLRCSPMKGHSHVYWYRQLPEEGLKFMVYLQKENIIDESGMPKERFSAEFPKEGPSILRIQQVVRGDSAAYFCASSPGQGGGTEAFFGQGTRLTVV.

The chain recombines TRBV28 with TRBJ1-1; no clear D. V was cut by 7 bases and J by 5 bases, with 14 bases left in between. Looked up from germline, CDR1 is MDHEN and CDR2 is SYDVKM. The length of the CDR3 is 13 residues. The CDR3 DNA reads as TGTGCCAGCATCGCGCGGGGATATACTGAAGCTTTCTTT. Protein: CASIARGYTEAFF.

This clone was seen a single time. V is TRBV5-4 and J is TRBJ1-6; TRBD1 matches at 9 bases. Trimming took 2 bases from V and 8 from J; bases not matched to a gene: 5. Germline CDR1 and CDR2: SGHNT and YYREEE (reference sequence). This CDR3 comprises 15 residues. CDR3 coding DNA: TGTGCCAGCAGCTTTAGGACAGGGGTTGATTCACCCCTCCACTTT. Translated: CASSFRTGVDSPLHF.

The V call is TRBV7-9, the J call TRBJ1-1; a weak D match, TRBD1 (5 bases). The CDR3 runs 16 residues. V dropped 2 bases and J dropped 2 bases, with 15 bases sitting between them. Germline-derived CDR1 and CDR2 are SEHNR and FQNEAQ (reference sequence). The CDR3 DNA reads as TGTGCCAGCAGCTTAACGGGGGGGAACAGTAACACTGAAGCTTTCTTT. Encoded protein: CASSLTGGNSNTEAFF.

The chain uses TRBV19 and TRBJ1-4; 10 bases are a match to TRBD1. The CDR3 has 16 amino acids. Trimming at V came to 5 bases and at J to 11 bases, leaving 14 bases not matched to a gene. The germline V gene has CDR1 LNHDA and CDR2 SQIVND (reference sequence). The CDR3 loop reads CASSPLTGGGNPKLFF. The CDR3 bases are TGTGCCAGTAGTCCCCTGACAGGGGGCGGCAATCCGAAACTGTTTTTT.

The V and J genes are TRBV27 and TRBJ1-5, with a tentative D call TRBD1 (6 bases). CDR3 length: 13 residues. Germline loops: CDR1 MNHEY, CDR2 SMNVEV (reference sequence). V was pared by 2 bases and J by 6 bases, with 8 bases between. The CDR3 nucleotides are TGTGCCAGCAGTTTAACAGGGCGTCAGCCCCAGCATTTT. Translated, it gives CASSLTGRQPQHF.